This T cell receptor (beta chain) was recorded in a study of T cells after yellow fever vaccination. In TCRdb, the 5' RACE reads were re-called with MiXCR into one record per CDR3 protein. This table has over 300,000 distinct CDR3 sequences, approximately 4% appearing once. The CDR3 contains 16 residues. Per germline, CDR1 MNHEY and CDR2 SMNVEV (reference sequence). Trimming cost V 5 bases and J 5 bases; bases outside gene matches: 12. General study results and limits: Overlap between CD4 and CD8 compartments was detected for a small share of clonotypes.

As regards this clonotype: Its antigen is unknown.

The chain joins TRBV27 to TRBJ2-3, with 8 bases matching TRBD1. The input for sequencing was PBMCs, taken 5 days after the yellow fever booster vaccination. The TCR was taken from a young man who received the YFV17D yellow fever vaccine. Here the CDR3 reads CASSPKGTGGRDTQYF. The CDR3 coding sequence is TGTGCCAGCAGTCCGAAGGGGACAGGCGGTCGAGATACGCAGTATTTT.